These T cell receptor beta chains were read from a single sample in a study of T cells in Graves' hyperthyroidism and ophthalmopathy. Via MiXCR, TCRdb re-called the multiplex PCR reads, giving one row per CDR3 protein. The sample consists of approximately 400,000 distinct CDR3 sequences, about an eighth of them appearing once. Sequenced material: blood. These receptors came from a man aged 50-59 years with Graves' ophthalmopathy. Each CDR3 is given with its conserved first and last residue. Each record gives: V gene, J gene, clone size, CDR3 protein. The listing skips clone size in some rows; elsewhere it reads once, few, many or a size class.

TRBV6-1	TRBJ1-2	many	CASSERTGSLSNYGYTF
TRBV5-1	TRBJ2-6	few	CASTMGDTNSGANVLTF
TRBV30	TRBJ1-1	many	CAWSGQVNTEAFF
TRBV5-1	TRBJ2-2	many	CASSLSKGLAGVTGELFF
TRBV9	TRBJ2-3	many	CASSPGVAGVADTQYF
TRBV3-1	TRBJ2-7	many	CASSHRDNQYYEQYF
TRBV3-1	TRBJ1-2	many	CASSQRPTERYGYTF
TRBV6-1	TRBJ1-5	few	CAGRQGGSQPQHF
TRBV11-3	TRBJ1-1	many	CASSLRGELNTEAFF
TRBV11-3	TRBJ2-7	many	CASSLALAVGVREQYF
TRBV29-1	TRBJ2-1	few	CSVETTGGTDEQFF
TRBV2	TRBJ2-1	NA	CASGTSGHNEQFF
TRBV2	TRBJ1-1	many	CASTRTGARGTEAFF
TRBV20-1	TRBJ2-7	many	CSGRQGYEQYF
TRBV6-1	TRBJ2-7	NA	CASSQRTAYEQYF
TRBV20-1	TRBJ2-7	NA	CSARRTSGYYEQYF
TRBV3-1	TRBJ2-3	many	CASSPSSGRRDTQYF
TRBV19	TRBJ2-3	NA	CASSESTDTQYF
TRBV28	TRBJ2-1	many	CASSFSGAGLGEQFF
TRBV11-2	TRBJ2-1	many	CASSWRSGRTYNEQFF
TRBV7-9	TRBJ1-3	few	CASYRVSGLLGSGNTIYF
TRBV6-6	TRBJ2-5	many	CASSYSRRGETQYF
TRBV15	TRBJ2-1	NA	CATSSPSRQGNNEQFF
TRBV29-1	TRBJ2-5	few	CSVEGQGFSPWETQYF
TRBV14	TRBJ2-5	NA	CASSWGPQETQYF
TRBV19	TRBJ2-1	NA	CASRLTERNEQFF
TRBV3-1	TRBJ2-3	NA	CASSQRAGAGEADTQYF
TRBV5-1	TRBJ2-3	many	CASSPRVAEDTQYF
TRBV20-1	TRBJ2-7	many	CSARVGTVGLAQYEQYF
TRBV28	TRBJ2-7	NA	CASSLASGTSYEQYF
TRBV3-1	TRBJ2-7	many	CASRQTGQDEQYF
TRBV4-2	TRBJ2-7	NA	CASSQDPPGVGYEQYF